This entry concerns a single TCR beta chain. Its antigen is unknown. The CDR3 totals 16 residues. Trimming took off 6 bases at V and 0 bases at J, with 16 bases between the two ends. CDR1 and CDR2 (germline): SGDLS, YYNGEE. The data stem from a study of shared clonotypes between healthy human individuals. Overall study results and limits: Larger richness was generally estimated for naive than memory subsets. Large depth notwithstanding, sorted-subset sequencing proved incomplete by rarefaction. Clonotypes that were shared across a handful of donors made up around 4.6% of naive CD4 clonotypes.

This was a deep-level run. Measured with immunoSEQ multiplex PCR; TCRdb has only the in-frame clones, and not every one. The data hold around 990,000 clones, with around three quarters observed a single time. The chain couples TRBV9 to TRBJ1-3; TRBD1 is a possible D gene (6 bases). Sequencing was carried out using memory CD4+ T cells from PBMCs. Subset: CD45RA-negative fraction. The TCR was taken from a man younger than 35 in good health. Some clones in this sample may be carry-over from other donors' samples. CDR3 sequence reads: CASTRAGARSGNTIYF. CDR3 nucleotides: TGTGCCAGCACACGCGCGGGGGCCCGCTCTGGAAACACCATATATTTT.